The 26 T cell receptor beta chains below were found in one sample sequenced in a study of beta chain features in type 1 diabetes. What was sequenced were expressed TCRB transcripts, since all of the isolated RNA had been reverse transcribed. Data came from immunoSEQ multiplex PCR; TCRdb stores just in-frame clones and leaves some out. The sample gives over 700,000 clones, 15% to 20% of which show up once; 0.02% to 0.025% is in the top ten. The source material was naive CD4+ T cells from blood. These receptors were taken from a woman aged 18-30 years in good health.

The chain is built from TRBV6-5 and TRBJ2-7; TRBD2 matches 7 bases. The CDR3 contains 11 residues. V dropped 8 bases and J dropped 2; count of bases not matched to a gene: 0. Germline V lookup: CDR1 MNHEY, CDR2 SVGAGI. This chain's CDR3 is CASGLAYEQYF. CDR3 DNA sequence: TGTGCCAGCGGACTAGCCTACGAGCAGTACTTC.

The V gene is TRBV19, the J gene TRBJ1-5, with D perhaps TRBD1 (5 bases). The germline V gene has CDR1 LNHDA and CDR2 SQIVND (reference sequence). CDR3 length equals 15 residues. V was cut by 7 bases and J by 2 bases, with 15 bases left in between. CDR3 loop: CASIEGPGGNQPQHF. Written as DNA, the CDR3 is TGTGCCAGTATCGAGGGCCCGGGGGGCAATCAGCCCCAGCATTTT.

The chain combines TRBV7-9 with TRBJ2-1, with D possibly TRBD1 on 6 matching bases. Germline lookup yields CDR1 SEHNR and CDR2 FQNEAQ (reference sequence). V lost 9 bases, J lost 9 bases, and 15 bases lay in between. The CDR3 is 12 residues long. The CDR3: CASSRGLGEQFF. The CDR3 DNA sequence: TGTGCCAGTAGCAGGGGCCTCGGTGAGCAGTTCTTC. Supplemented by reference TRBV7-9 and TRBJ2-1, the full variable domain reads DTGVSQNPRHKITKRGQNVTFRCDPISEHNRLYWYRQTLGQGPEFLTYFQNEAQLEKSRLLSDRFSAERPKGSFSTLEIQRTEQGDSAMYLCASSRGLGEQFFGPGTRLTVL.

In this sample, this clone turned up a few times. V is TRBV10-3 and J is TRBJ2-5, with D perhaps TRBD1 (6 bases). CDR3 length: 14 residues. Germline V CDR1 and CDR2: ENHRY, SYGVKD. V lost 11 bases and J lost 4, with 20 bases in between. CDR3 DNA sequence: TGTGCCGCGAGGGACACCACAACAGGAGAGACCCAGTACTTC. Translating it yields CAARDTTTGETQYF.

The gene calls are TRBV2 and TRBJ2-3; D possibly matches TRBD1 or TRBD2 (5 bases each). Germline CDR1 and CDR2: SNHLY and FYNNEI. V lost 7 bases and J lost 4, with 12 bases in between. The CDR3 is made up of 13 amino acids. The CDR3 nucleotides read TGTGCCAGCAACGGGGACCGTTCAGATACGCAGTATTTT. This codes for CASNGDRSDTQYF. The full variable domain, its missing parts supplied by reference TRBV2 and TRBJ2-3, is EPEVTQTPSHQVTQMGQEVILRCVPISNHLYFYWYRQILGQKVEFLVSFYNNEISEKSEIFDDQFSVERPDGSNFTLKIRSTKLEDSAMYFCASNGDRSDTQYFGPGTRLTVL.

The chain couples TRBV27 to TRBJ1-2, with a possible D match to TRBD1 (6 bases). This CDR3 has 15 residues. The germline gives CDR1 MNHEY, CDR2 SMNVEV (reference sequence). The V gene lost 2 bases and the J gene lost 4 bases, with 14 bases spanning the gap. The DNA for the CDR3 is TGTGCCAGCAGTTTAACAGGGCGGATTGGCTATGGCTACACCTTC. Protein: CASSLTGRIGYGYTF.

CDR3 residues: CSAQQGEQYF. The CDR3 nucleotides are TGCAGTGCACAACAGGGTGAGCAGTACTTC. The V and J genes are TRBV20-1 and TRBJ2-7; weak D call: TRBD1 (6 bases). In germline, CDR1 is DFQATT, CDR2 SNEGSKA (reference sequence). V was trimmed by 6 bases and J by 7 bases, leaving 10 bases between them. The CDR3 extends over 10 amino acids.

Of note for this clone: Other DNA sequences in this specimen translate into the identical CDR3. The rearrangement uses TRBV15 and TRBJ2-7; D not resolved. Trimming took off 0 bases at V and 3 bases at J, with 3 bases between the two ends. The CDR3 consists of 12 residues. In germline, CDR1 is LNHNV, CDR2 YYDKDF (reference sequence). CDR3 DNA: TGTGCCACCAGCAGAGACGGCTACGAGCAGTACTTC. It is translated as CATSRDGYEQYF.

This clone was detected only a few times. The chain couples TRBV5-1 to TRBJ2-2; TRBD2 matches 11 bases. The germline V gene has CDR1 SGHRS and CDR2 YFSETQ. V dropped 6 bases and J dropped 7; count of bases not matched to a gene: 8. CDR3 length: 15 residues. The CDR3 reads CASTLLAGEIGELFF. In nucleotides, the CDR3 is TGCGCCAGCACCCTACTAGCGGGAGAAATCGGGGAGCTGTTTTTT.

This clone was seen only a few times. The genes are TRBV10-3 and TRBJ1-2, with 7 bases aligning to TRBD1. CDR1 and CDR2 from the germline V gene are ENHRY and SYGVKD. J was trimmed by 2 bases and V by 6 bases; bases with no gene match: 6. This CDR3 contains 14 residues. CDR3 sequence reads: CAIRQGTENYGYTF. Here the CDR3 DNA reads TGTGCCATCAGACAGGGGACAGAGAACTATGGCTACACCTTC.

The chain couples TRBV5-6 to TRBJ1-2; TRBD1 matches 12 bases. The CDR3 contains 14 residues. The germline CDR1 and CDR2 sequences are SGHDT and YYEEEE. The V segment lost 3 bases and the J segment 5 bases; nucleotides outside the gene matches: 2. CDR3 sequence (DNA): TGTGCCAGCAGCTGGGGACAGGGGGCTTATGGCTACACCTTC. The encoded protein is CASSWGQGAYGYTF.

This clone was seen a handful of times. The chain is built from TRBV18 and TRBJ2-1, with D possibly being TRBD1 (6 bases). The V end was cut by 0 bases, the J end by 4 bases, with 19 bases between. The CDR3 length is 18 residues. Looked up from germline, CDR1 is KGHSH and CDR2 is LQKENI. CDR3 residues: CASSPPARGLGVYNEQFF. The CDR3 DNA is TGTGCCAGCTCACCACCGGCCAGGGGCCTGGGGGTATACAATGAGCAGTTCTTC. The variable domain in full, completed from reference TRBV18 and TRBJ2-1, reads NAGVMQNPRHLVRRRGQEARLRCSPMKGHSHVYWYRQLPEEGLKFMVYLQKENIIDESGMPKERFSAEFPKEGPSILRIQQVVRGDSAAYFCASSPPARGLGVYNEQFFGPGTRLTVL.

CDR3 sequence: CASSKTGGGYEQFF. CDR3 nucleotides: TGTGCCAGCAGTAAGACAGGGGGTGGCTATGAGCAGTTCTTC. The V call is TRBV2, the J call TRBJ2-1, with 9 bases fitting TRBD1. The CDR3 runs to 14 residues. V lost 5 bases to trimming and J lost 8 bases; unmatched junction nucleotides: 7. Germline CDR1 and CDR2: SNHLY and FYNNEI.

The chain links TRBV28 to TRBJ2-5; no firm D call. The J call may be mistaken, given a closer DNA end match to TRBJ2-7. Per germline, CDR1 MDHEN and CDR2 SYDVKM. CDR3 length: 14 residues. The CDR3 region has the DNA TGTGCCAGCAGTTTAGGGCAGGCTCGCTACGAGCAGTACTTC. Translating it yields CASSLGQARYEQYF.

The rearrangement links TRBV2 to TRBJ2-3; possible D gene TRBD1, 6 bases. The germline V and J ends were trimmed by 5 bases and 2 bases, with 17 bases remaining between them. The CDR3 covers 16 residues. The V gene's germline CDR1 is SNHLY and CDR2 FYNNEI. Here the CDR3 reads CASSNQGTLPTDTQYF. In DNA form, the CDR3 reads TGTGCCAGCAGTAATCAGGGGACGCTACCCACAGATACGCAGTATTTT.

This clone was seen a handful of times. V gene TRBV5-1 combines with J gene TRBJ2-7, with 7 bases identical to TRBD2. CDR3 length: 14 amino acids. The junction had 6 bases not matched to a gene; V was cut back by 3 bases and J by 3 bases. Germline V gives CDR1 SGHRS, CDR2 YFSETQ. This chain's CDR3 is CASSSSGINYEQYF. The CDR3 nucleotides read TGCGCCAGCAGCTCGAGCGGGATCAACTACGAGCAGTACTTC.

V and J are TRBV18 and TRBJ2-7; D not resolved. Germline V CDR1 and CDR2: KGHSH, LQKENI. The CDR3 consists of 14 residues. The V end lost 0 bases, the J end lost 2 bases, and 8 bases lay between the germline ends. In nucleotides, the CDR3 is TGTGCCAGCTCACCACCTACAGCTACCTACGAGCAGTACTTC. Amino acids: CASSPPTATYEQYF. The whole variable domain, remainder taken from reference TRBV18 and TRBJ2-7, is NAGVMQNPRHLVRRRGQEARLRCSPMKGHSHVYWYRQLPEEGLKFMVYLQKENIIDESGMPKERFSAEFPKEGPSILRIQQVVRGDSAAYFCASSPPTATYEQYFGPGTRLTVT.

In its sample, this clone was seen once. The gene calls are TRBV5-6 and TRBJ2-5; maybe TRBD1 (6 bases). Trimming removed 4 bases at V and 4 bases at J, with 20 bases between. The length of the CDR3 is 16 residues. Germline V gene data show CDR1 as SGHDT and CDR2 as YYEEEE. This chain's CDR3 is CASSQNYRARAETQYF. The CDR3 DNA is TGTGCCAGCAGCCAAAACTACAGGGCGAGGGCAGAGACCCAGTACTTC.

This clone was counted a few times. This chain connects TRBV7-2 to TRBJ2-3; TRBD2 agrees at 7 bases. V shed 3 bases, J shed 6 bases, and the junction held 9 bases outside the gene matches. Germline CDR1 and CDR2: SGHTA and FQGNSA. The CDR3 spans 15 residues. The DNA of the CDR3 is TGTGCCAGCAGCTTCGTGGGAGGGCCCTGGGATACGCAGTATTTT. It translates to CASSFVGGPWDTQYF.

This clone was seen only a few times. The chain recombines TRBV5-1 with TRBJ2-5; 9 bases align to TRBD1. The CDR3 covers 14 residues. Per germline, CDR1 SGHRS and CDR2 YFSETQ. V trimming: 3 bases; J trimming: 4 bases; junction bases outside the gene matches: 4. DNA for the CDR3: TGCGCCAGCAGCTCGGGACAGGGTGGAGAGACCCAGTACTTC. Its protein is CASSSGQGGETQYF.

CDR3 loop: CAGPGQGPISGANVLTF. The CDR3 coding sequence is TGTGCCGGACCGGGACAGGGGCCAATCTCTGGGGCCAACGTCCTGACTTTC. The rearrangement uses TRBV7-9 and TRBJ2-6; 10 nucleotides line up with TRBD1. This CDR3 contains 17 residues. The V segment lost 11 bases and the J segment 0 bases; nucleotides outside the gene matches: 10. The V gene's germline CDR1 is SEHNR and CDR2 FQNEAQ (reference sequence).

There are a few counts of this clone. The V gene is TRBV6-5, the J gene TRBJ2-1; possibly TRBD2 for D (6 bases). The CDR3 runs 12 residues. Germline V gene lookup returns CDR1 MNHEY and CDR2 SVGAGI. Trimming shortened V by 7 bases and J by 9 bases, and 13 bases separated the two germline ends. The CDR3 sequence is CASTAGWGEQFF. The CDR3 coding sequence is TGTGCCAGCACGGCGGGATGGGGTGAGCAGTTCTTC.

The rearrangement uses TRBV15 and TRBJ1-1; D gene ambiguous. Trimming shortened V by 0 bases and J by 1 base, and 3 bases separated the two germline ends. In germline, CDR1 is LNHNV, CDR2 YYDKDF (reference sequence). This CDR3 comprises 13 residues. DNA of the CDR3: TGTGCCACCAGCAGAGATTCGAACACTGAAGCTTTCTTT. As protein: CATSRDSNTEAFF.

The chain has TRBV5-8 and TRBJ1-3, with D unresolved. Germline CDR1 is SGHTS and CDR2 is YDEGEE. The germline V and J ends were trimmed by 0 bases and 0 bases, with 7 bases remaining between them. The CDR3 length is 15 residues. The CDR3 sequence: CASSLAAGSGNTIYF. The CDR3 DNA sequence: TGTGCCAGCAGCTTGGCCGCGGGCTCTGGAAACACCATATATTTT.

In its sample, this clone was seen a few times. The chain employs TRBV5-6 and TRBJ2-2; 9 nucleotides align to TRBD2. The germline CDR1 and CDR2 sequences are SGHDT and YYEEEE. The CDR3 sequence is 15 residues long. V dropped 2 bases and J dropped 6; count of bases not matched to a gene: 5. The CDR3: CASSFGTSRAGELFF. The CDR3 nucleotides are TGTGCCAGCAGCTTCGGGACTAGCCGAGCCGGGGAGCTGTTTTTT.

In nucleotides, the CDR3 is TGTGCCAGCAGCCCAGTTGGAGTGCGGAGTGAGCAGTTCTTC. Translation: CASSPVGVRSEQFF. The rearrangement joins TRBV7-8 to TRBJ2-1; D remains ambiguous. The CDR3 runs 14 residues. The germline CDR1 and CDR2 sequences are SGHVS and FQNEAQ. The V end was cut by 5 bases, the J end by 9 bases, with 17 bases between.